The clone carrying this TCR beta chain was picked up one time. Its antigen remains unidentified. Primers included in the PCR were 60 Vbeta and 13 Jbeta primers. Original methodology: Roughly 80 million unique TCR beta chains, roughly 12 million shared, were counted in a later analysis. The table came from immunoSEQ multiplex PCR; TCRdb's copy has only in-frame clones and leaves some out. V and J calls and clone size are those listed in that table; D and trimming were worked out from the DNA. The sample carries 180,000 or so clones, 80% to 85% recorded once. Germline values: CDR1 LNHDA, CDR2 SQIVND (reference sequence). This CDR3 has 13 amino acids. The germline V and J ends were trimmed by 7 bases and 6 bases, with 13 bases remaining between them. The data derive from a study of cytomegalovirus exposure and HLA in healthy donors. Findings and caveats of the study: As a later analysis showed, a missense DCLRE1C variant was linked to trimming of TCR beta V- and J-genes.

The sequencing input was PBMCs. The V gene is TRBV19, the J gene TRBJ2-1; TRBD2 is a possible D gene (5 bases). The source is a woman in her forties or fifties in good health and CMV-seropositive. CDR3 sequence (DNA): TGTGCCAGTATGAGGGTTCCCGGCAATGAGCAGTTCTTC. Translating gives CASMRVPGNEQFF.